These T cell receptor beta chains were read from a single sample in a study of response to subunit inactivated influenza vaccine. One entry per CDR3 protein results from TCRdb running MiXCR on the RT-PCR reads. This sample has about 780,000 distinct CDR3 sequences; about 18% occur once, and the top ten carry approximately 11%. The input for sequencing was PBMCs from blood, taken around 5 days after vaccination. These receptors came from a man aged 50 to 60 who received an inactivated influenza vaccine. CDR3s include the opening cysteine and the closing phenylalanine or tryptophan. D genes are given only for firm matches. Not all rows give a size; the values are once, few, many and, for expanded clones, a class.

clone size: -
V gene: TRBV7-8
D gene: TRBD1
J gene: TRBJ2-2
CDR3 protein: CASSLGRRGPGELFF
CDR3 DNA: TGTGCCAGCAGCTTAGGTCGCAGGGGGCCCGGGGAGCTGTTTTTT

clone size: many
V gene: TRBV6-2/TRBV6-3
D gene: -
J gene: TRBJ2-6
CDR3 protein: CASSPAGSGANVLTF
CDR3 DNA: TGTGCCAGCAGCCCCGCTGGCTCTGGGGCCAACGTCCTGACTTTC

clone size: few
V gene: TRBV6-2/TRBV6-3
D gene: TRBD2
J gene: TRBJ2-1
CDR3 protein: CASARTSGGAGKFF
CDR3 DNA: TGTGCCAGCGCCCGGACTAGCGGGGGGGCCGGAAAGTTCTTC

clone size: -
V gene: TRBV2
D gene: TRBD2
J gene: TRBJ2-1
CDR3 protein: CASSEVLAGQFF
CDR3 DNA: TGTGCCAGCAGTGAAGTACTAGCGGGGCAGTTCTTC

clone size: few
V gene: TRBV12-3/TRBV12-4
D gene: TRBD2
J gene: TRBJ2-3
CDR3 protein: CASTPPEWSGGTDTQYF
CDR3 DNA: TGTGCCAGCACCCCTCCCGAGTGGAGCGGGGGAACAGATACGCAGTATTTT

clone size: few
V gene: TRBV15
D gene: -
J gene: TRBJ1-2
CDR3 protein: CATSRGQGYGYTF
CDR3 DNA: TGTGCCACCAGCAGAGGTCAGGGCTATGGCTACACCTTC

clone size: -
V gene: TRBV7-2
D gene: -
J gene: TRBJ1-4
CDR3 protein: CASSSIPGYNEKLFF
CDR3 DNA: TGTGCCAGCAGCTCGATTCCGGGGTATAATGAAAAACTGTTTTTT

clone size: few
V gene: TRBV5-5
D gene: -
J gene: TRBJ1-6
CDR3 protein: CASRVVGVGSPLHF
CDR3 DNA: TGTGCCAGCAGAGTAGTAGGGGTTGGCTCACCCCTCCACTTT

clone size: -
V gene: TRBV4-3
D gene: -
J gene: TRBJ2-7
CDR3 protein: CASSQMTDHEQYF
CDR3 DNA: TGCGCCAGCAGCCAAATGACAGATCACGAGCAGTACTTC

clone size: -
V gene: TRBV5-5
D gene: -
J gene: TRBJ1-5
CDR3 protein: CASSLGQTNAHQPQHF
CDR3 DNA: TGTGCCAGCAGCTTAGGTCAGACGAACGCTCATCAGCCCCAGCATTTT

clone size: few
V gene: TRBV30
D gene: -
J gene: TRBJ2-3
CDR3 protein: CACAGFSSTDTQYF
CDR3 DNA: TGTGCCTGTGCGGGGTTCTCAAGCACAGATACGCAGTATTTT

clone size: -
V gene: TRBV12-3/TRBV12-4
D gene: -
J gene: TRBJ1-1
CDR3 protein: CASRPGGGLNTEAFF
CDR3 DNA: TGTGCCAGCAGGCCCGGGGGGGGTTTGAACACTGAAGCTTTCTTT

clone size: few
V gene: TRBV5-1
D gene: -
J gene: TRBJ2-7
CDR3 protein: CASSPWVAGSSYEQYF
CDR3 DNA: TGCGCCAGCAGCCCGTGGGTGGCAGGAAGCTCCTACGAGCAGTACTTC

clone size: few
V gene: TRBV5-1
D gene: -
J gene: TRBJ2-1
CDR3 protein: CASSLQEGARDEQFF
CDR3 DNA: TGCGCCAGCAGCTTGCAGGAGGGGGCGCGCGATGAGCAGTTCTTC

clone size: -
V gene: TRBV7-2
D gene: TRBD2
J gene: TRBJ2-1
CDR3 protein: CASSLGRASGGNEQFF
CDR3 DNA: TGTGCCAGCAGCTTAGGTCGGGCTAGCGGGGGGAATGAGCAGTTCTTC

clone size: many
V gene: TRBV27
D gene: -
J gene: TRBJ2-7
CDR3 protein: CASSLSLGSNEQYF
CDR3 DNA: TGTGCCAGCAGTTTATCGCTCGGGAGCAACGAGCAGTACTTC

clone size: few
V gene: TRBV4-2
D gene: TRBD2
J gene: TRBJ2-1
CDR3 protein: CASKSTSGSIYEQFF
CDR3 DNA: TGTGCCAGCAAATCGACTAGCGGGAGTATCTATGAGCAGTTCTTC

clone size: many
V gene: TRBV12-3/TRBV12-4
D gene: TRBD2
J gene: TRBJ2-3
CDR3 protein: CASSRGLGLGADTQYF
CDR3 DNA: TGTGCCAGCAGCCGAGGACTAGGCCTTGGGGCAGATACGCAGTATTTT

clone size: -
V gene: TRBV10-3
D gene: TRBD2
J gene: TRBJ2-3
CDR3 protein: CAISPSSALAGSTDTQYF
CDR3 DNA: TGTGCCATCAGCCCCTCGTCCGCCCTAGCGGGGAGCACAGATACGCAGTATTTT

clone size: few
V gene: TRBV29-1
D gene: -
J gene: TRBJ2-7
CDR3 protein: CSVPCPRDPTLDYEQYF
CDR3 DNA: TGCAGCGTTCCTTGTCCCCGGGACCCCACGTTGGACTACGAGCAGTACTTC

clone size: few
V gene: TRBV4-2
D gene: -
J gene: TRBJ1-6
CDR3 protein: CASSQVHREGSYNSPLHF
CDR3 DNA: TGTGCCAGCAGCCAAGTTCACAGAGAAGGGTCCTATAATTCACCCCTCCACTTT

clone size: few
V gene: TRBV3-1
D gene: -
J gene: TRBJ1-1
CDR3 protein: CASSPIGRAFTEAFF
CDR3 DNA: TGTGCCAGCAGCCCGATTGGAAGGGCTTTTACTGAAGCTTTCTTT

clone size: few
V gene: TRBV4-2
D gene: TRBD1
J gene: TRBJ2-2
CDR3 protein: CASSHSGTGTGELFF
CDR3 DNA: TGTGCCAGCAGCCATTCCGGGACAGGGACCGGGGAGCTGTTTTTT

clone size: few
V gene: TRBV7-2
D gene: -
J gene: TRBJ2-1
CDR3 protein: CASSLGWGSSYNEQFF
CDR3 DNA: TGTGCCAGCAGCTTAGGCTGGGGAAGCTCCTACAATGAGCAGTTCTTC

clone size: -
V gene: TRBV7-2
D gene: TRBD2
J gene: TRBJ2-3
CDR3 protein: CASSLAVSQRGTDTQYF
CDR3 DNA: TGTGCCAGCAGCTTAGCGGTCTCCCAGCGGGGTACAGATACGCAGTATTTT

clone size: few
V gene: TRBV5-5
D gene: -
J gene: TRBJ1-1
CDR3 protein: CASSGGENTEAFF
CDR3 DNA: TGTGCCAGCAGCGGGGGAGAAAACACTGAAGCTTTCTTT

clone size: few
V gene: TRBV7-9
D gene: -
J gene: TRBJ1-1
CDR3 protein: CASSITQGEHRTEAFF
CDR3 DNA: TGTGCCAGCAGCATAACACAGGGTGAGCATAGGACTGAAGCTTTCTTT

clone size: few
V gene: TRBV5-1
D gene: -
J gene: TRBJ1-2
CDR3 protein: CASSPSRPRNGYTF
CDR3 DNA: TGCGCCAGCAGCCCGTCGCGACCTCGAAATGGCTACACCTTC

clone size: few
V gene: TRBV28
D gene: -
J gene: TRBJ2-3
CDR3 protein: CASSLFLAGDTQYF
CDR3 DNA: TGTGCCAGCAGTTTATTCCTAGCCGGGGATACGCAGTATTTT

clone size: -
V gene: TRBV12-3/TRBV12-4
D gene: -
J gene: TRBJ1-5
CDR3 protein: CASSLGGDQPQQF
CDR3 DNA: TGTGCCAGCAGTTTGGGGGGTGATCAGCCCCAGCAGTTT

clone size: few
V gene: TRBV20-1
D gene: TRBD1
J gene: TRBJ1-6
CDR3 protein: CSAFPGQKRPLHF
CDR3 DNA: TGCAGTGCTTTTCCGGGACAGAAGAGGCCCCTCCACTTT

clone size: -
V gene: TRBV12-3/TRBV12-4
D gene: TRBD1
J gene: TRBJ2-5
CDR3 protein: CASSWRTGFDDRETQYF
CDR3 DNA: TGTGCCAGCAGTTGGCGGACAGGGTTTGACGATCGTGAGACCCAGTACTTC

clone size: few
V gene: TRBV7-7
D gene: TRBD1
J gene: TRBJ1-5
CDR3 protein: CASSLNHGTGEGQPQHF
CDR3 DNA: TGTGCTAGCAGCTTAAATCATGGGACAGGAGAAGGTCAGCCCCAGCATTTT

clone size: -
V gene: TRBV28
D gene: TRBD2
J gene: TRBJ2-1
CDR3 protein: CASSPSGRGVYDEQFF
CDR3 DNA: TGTGCCAGCTCCCCTAGCGGGAGAGGGGTCTACGATGAGCAGTTCTTC

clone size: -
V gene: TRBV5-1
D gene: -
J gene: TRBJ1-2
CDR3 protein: CASSLDSPSGGYTF
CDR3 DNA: TGCGCCAGCAGCTTGGATTCGCCTTCCGGGGGCTACACCTTC

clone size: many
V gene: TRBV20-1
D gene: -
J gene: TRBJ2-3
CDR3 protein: CSARQGPDTQYF
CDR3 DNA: TGCAGTGCTAGACAGGGGCCAGATACGCAGTATTTT

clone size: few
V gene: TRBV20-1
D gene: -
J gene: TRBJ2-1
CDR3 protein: CSATVLLYNEQFF
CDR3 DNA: TGCAGTGCTACGGTCCTACTTTACAATGAGCAGTTCTTC

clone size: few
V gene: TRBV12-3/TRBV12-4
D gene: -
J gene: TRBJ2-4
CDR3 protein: CASTRRGGLAKNIQYF
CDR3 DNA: TGTGCCAGCACCCGAAGAGGAGGCCTAGCCAAAAACATTCAGTACTTC

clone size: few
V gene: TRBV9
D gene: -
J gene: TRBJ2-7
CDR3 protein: CASSVAGGQPYEQYF
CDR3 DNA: TGTGCCAGCAGCGTAGCTGGCGGACAGCCCTACGAGCAGTACTTC

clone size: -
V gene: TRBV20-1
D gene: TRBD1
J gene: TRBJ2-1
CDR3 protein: CSAGGTGADNEQFF
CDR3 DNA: TGCAGTGCTGGGGGGACAGGGGCGGACAATGAGCAGTTCTTC

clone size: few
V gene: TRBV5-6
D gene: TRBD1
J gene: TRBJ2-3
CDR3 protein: CASSWMTGGTDTQYF
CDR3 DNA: TGTGCCAGCAGCTGGATGACAGGGGGAACAGATACGCAGTATTTT

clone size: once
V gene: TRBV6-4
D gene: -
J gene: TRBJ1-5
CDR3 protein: CAIKSGEIQPQHF
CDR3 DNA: TGTGCCATCAAGTCCGGCGAGATCCAGCCCCAGCATTTT

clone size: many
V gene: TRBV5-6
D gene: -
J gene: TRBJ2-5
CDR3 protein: CASSLWGRETQYF
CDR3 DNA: TGTGCCAGCAGCTTGTGGGGGAGAGAGACCCAGTACTTC

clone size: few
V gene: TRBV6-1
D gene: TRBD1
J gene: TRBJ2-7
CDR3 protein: CASSDTPGQGSAEQYF
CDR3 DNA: TGTGCCAGCAGCGATACCCCGGGACAGGGGTCGGCCGAGCAGTACTTC

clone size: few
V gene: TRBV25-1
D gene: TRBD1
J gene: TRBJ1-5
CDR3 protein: CASSAGTVISNQPQHF
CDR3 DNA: TGTGCCAGCAGTGCCGGGACAGTAATAAGCAATCAGCCCCAGCATTTT

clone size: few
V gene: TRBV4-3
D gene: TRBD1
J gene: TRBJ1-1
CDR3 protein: CASSLLGQGDTEAFF
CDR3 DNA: TGCGCCAGCAGCCTACTAGGACAGGGGGACACTGAAGCTTTCTTT

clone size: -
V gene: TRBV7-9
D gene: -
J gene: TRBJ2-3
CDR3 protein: CASSQRPTDTQYF
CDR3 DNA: TGTGCCAGCAGCCAAAGACCGACAGATACGCAGTATTTT

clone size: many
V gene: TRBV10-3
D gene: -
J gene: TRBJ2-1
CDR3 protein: CAISGGLPRGNEQFF
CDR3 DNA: TGTGCCATCAGTGGTGGCTTACCGAGGGGCAATGAGCAGTTCTTC

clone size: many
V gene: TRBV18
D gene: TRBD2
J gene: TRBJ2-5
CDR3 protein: CASSPRRIAGVETQYF
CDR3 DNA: TGTGCCAGCTCACCACGGAGGATAGCGGGAGTAGAGACCCAGTACTTC

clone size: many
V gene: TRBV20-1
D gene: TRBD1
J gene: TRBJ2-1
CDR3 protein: CSARDVKSWDRGNEQFF
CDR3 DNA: TGCAGTGCTAGAGATGTTAAATCTTGGGACAGGGGCAATGAGCAGTTCTTC

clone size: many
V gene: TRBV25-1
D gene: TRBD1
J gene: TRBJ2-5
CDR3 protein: CASSEVTGAQETQYF
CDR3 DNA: TGTGCCAGCAGTGAGGTCACAGGGGCCCAAGAGACCCAGTACTTC

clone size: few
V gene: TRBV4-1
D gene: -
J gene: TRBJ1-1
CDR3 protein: CASSRAEDTEAFF
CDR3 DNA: TGCGCCAGCAGCAGGGCAGAGGACACTGAAGCTTTCTTT

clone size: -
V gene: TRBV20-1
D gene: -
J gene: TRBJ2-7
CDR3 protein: CSARDRSGLFSEQYF
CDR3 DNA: TGCAGTGCTAGGGACAGGAGTGGACTATTCAGCGAGCAGTACTTC

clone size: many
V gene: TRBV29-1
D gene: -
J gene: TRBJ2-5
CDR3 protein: CSVATYQETQYF
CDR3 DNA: TGCAGCGTTGCAACGTACCAAGAGACCCAGTACTTC

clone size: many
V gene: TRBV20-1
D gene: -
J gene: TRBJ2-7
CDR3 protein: CSASGLAGSYEQYF
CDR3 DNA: TGCAGTGCTAGTGGCCTAGCAGGCTCCTACGAGCAGTACTTC

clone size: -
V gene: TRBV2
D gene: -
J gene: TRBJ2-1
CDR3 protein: CASSEALWTIYNEQFF
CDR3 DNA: TGTGCCAGCAGTGAAGCGCTTTGGACAATCTACAATGAGCAGTTCTTC

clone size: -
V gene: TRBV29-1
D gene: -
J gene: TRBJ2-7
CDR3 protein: CSVEGAATYEQYF
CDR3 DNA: TGCAGCGTTGAAGGGGCAGCAACCTACGAGCAGTACTTC

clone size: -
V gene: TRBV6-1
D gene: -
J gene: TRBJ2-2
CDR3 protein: CASSEMFFNTGELFF
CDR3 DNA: TGTGCCAGCAGTGAAATGTTCTTTAACACCGGGGAGCTGTTTTTT

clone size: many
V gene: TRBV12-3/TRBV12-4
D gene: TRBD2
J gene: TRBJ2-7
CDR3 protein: CASSLGLELYF
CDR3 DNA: TGTGCCAGCAGTCTCGGACTAGAACTGTACTTC